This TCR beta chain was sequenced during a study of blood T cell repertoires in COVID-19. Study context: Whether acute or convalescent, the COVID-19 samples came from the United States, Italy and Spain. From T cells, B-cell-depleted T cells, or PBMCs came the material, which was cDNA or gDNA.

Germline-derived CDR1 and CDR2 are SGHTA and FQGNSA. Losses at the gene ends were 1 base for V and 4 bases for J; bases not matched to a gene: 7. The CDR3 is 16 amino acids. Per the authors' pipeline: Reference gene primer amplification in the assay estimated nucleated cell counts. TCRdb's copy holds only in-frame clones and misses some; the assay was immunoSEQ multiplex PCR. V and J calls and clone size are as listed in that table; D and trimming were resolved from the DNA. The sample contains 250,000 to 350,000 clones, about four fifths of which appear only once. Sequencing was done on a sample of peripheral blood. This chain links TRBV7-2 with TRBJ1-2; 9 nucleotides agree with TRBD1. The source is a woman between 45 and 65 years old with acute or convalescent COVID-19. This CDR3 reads CASSLDRGQYGYGYTF. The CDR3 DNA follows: TGTGCCAGCAGCTTAGACAGGGGGCAATACGGCTATGGCTACACCTTC.